What follows are 22 T cell receptor beta chains derived from one specimen sequenced in a study of blood T cell repertoires in COVID-19. The repertoire was sequenced with immunoSEQ multiplex PCR; TCRdb's copy has only in-frame clones and lacks some. The repertoire holds a few hundred thousand clones, with about 87% as singletons. What was sequenced was PBMCs or T cells enriched from blood (not recorded which). These receptor sequences come from a woman between 40 and 50 years old who had been exposed to COVID-19.

The V gene is TRBV7-9, the J gene TRBJ1-2; TRBD1 might be the D (5 bases). The CDR3 covers 17 residues. Germline CDR1 reads SEHNR; CDR2 reads FQNEAQ (reference sequence). V was cut by 1 base and J by 4 bases, with 19 bases left in between. The CDR3 is CASSLEGWAGIGYGYTF. DNA for the CDR3: TGTGCCAGCAGCTTAGAGGGTTGGGCAGGGATCGGCTATGGCTACACCTTC.

This chain joins TRBV20-1 and TRBJ2-4; 7 positions agree with TRBD1. Trimming took 3 bases from V and 0 from J; bases not matched to a gene: 11. CDR1 is DFQATT and CDR2 is SNEGSKA in the germline V gene (reference sequence). CDR3 length: 17 residues. The CDR3 loop reads CSASSAGGLLAKNIQYF. In nucleotides, the CDR3 is TGCAGTGCTAGTTCGGCAGGGGGTCTTCTAGCCAAAAACATTCAGTACTTC.

The chain recombines TRBV2 with TRBJ2-1, with TRBD2 matching 8 bases. The CDR3 sequence is 17 residues long. Germline CDR1 is SNHLY and CDR2 is FYNNEI. V lost 7 bases to trimming and J lost 7 bases; unmatched junction nucleotides: 18. DNA of the CDR3: TGTGCCAGCAACGGACTGGCGGGAGGACCGACTTTGAATGAGCAGTTCTTC. Its translation: CASNGLAGGPTLNEQFF.

The V and J genes are TRBV7-2 and TRBJ2-4, with 8 nucleotides matching TRBD2. This CDR3 contains 14 residues. V gave up 7 bases and J gave up 5 bases; unmatched junction bases: 7. Germline loops: CDR1 SGHTA, CDR2 FQGNSA. In nucleotides, the CDR3 is TGTGCCAGCACCCTAACCGGGGGGGAAAACATTCAGTACTTC. This gives the protein CASTLTGGENIQYF.

For this clone: The same CDR3 can be traced to other DNA sequences in this sample. The genes are TRBV24-1 and TRBJ2-1; unclear D gene. Germline loops: CDR1 KGHDR, CDR2 SFDVKD. V lost 5 bases and J lost 3, with 4 bases in between. This CDR3 has 12 amino acids. The DNA of the CDR3 is TGTGCCACCAGTGGCAGCTACAATGAGCAGTTCTTC. This codes for CATSGSYNEQFF.

The genes are TRBV11-2 and TRBJ2-3; 7 bases align to TRBD2. With V trimmed by 4 bases and J by 0 bases, 4 bases remained unmatched. Germline CDR1 SGHAT, CDR2 FQNNGV. The CDR3 has 15 residues. The CDR3 protein is CASSSSGASTDTQYF. CDR3 sequence (DNA): TGTGCCAGCAGCTCGAGCGGGGCTAGCACAGATACGCAGTATTTT.

The chain joins TRBV30 to TRBJ2-3; D is perhaps TRBD2 (6 bases). The germline V gene encodes CDR1 GTSNPN and CDR2 SVGIG (reference sequence). The V gene lost 4 bases and the J gene lost 3 bases, with 11 bases spanning the gap. This CDR3 is 13 amino acids long. The CDR3 bases are TGTGCCTGGACCTGGAGGGGTACAGATACGCAGTATTTT. It codes for CAWTWRGTDTQYF.

This clone was recorded only once. The chain employs TRBV4-1 and TRBJ1-4, with D possibly matching TRBD1 (5 bases). From germline, CDR1 is MGHRA and CDR2 YSYEKL. The germline V and J ends were trimmed by 0 bases and 10 bases, with 18 bases remaining between them. This CDR3 is built from 16 residues. Here the CDR3 reads CASSQESGGDGGKLFF. The CDR3 DNA reads as TGCGCCAGCAGCCAAGAAAGTGGGGGGGACGGGGGAAAACTGTTTTTT.

The J gene is TRBJ1-2, the V gene TRBV9; D uncertain. V was cut by 0 bases and J by 8 bases, with 11 bases left in between. The CDR3 sequence is 13 residues long. Germline V gene sequence: CDR1 SGDLS, CDR2 YYNGEE. The CDR3 nucleotides read TGTGCCAGCAGCGTAGTTGGAGATGCCGGCTACACCTTC. Protein: CASSVVGDAGYTF.

The chain links TRBV27 to TRBJ1-2, with 8 bases aligning to TRBD1. Germline values: CDR1 MNHEY, CDR2 SMNVEV (reference sequence). V dropped 8 bases and J dropped 7; count of bases not matched to a gene: 6. The CDR3 is made up of 12 amino acids. The CDR3 loop reads CASRTGGLGYTF. The DNA of the CDR3 is TGTGCCAGCCGCACAGGGGGTCTTGGCTACACCTTC.

CDR3 in DNA: TGTGCCAGCAGTGAATCCCCTTTACCATCAGCAACTAATGAAAAACTGTTTTTT. As protein: CASSESPLPSATNEKLFF. The V and J genes are TRBV25-1 and TRBJ1-4; D not certain. There are 18 residues in the CDR3. With 1 base removed from V and 0 bases from J, the gap between germline ends came to 15 bases. Germline-derived CDR1 and CDR2 are MGHDK and SYGVNS.

The chain is built from TRBV5-8 and TRBJ2-2; TRBD2 matches at 8 bases. CDR3 length: 16 residues. Looked up from germline, CDR1 is SGHTS and CDR2 is YDEGEE. Germline trimming cut 0 bases from V and 5 bases from J; bases unmatched to any gene: 6. CDR3 amino acids: CASSLGLAGRTGELFF. CDR3 bases: TGTGCCAGCAGCTTGGGGTTAGCGGGGAGAACCGGGGAGCTGTTTTTT.

The chain carries TRBV18 and TRBJ1-2; 7 bases fit TRBD1. Unmatched junction bases numbered 13, after V lost 5 bases and J lost 4 bases. Germline CDR1 is KGHSH and CDR2 is LQKENI. The CDR3 contains 16 residues. The DNA for the CDR3 is TGTGCCAGCTCAGAAGACAGGGTGCGGGGAAGCTATGGCTACACCTTC. Translation gives CASSEDRVRGSYGYTF.

The chain combines TRBV6-5 with TRBJ1-4; D remains ambiguous. The CDR3 has 13 residues. Per the germline V gene, CDR1 is MNHEY and CDR2 is SVGAGI. Trimming took off 10 bases at V and 8 bases at J, with 17 bases between the two ends. CDR3 sequence: CATKRIEAEKLFF. The CDR3 nucleotides read TGTGCCACCAAAAGAATTGAAGCCGAAAAACTGTTTTTT.

Turning to this clone: The junction shows a germline mismatch at one end, possibly a read error. The chain links TRBV5-1 to TRBJ2-1; TRBD2 aligns across 16 bases. The CDR3 extends over 17 amino acids. Per germline, CDR1 SGHRS and CDR2 YFSETQ. CDR3 loop: CASSRGTSGRAYGEQFF. The CDR3 nucleotides read TGTGCCAGCAGCAGGGGGACTAGCGGGAGGGCCTACGGTGAGCAGTTCTTC.

The chain employs TRBV4-3 and TRBJ2-6; D unclear. This CDR3 is 16 amino acids long. Between the trimmed V and J ends, which lost 3 bases and 0 bases, there was a span of 9 bases. From germline, CDR1 is LGHNA and CDR2 YSLEER. The CDR3 DNA follows: TGCGCCAGCAGCCACCTTACGGGCTCTGGGGCCAACGTCCTGACTTTC. It yields the protein CASSHLTGSGANVLTF.

The genes are TRBV19 and TRBJ2-5, with a weak D call TRBD2 (5 bases). CDR1 is LNHDA and CDR2 is SQIVND in the germline V gene (reference sequence). CDR3 length equals 15 residues. Trimming took 2 bases from V and 4 from J, leaving 14 bases between them. The CDR3 is CASSIRRAGGETQYF. For the CDR3, the DNA is TGTGCCAGTAGTATAAGGCGGGCGGGTGGAGAGACCCAGTACTTC.

The gene calls are TRBV3-1 (or the pseudogene TRBV3-2) and TRBJ2-2; 7 bases line up with TRBD2. V lost 0 bases to trimming and J lost 2 bases; unmatched junction nucleotides: 6. CDR1 is LGHDT, CDR2 YNNKEL, per germline (reference sequence). The CDR3 contains 17 residues. DNA of the CDR3: TGTGCCAGCAGCCAAGATCTGCGGACTAGAAACACCGGGGAGCTGTTTTTT. Its protein product is CASSQDLRTRNTGELFF.

J is TRBJ2-5 and V is TRBV28, with D tentatively TRBD1 (5 bases). The CDR3 runs to 13 residues. V was shortened by 5 bases and J by 2 bases, with 9 bases between the two germline ends. The germline V gene has CDR1 MDHEN and CDR2 SYDVKM. The CDR3 region has the DNA TGTGCCAGCAGTACGACAGCACAAGAGACCCAGTACTTC. Its translation is CASSTTAQETQYF.

This clone was observed a single time. The J gene is TRBJ2-6, the V gene TRBV18, with 10 bases aligning to TRBD1. This CDR3 comprises 16 residues. Trimming cost V 4 bases and J 2 bases; bases outside gene matches: 2. Germline V gene sequence: CDR1 KGHSH, CDR2 LQKENI. This chain's CDR3 is CASSLGQGAGANVLTF. The CDR3, as DNA: TGTGCCAGCTCACTAGGACAGGGGGCTGGGGCCAACGTCCTGACTTTC.

The chain has TRBV2 and TRBJ2-1; TRBD2 is a possible D gene (6 bases). This CDR3 is built from 13 residues. Germline lookup yields CDR1 SNHLY and CDR2 FYNNEI. The V end lost 4 bases, the J end lost 4 bases, and 8 bases lay between the germline ends. The CDR3 nucleotides read TGTGCCAGCAGTGGCGGGGTGTACAATGAGCAGTTCTTC. This encodes CASSGGVYNEQFF.

The chain carries TRBV5-4 and TRBJ2-2, with TRBD2 matching over 7 bases. CDR1 and CDR2 (germline): SGHNT, YYREEE (reference sequence). J gave up 0 bases and V 4 bases, and 6 bases lay outside the gene matches. The CDR3 extends over 16 amino acids. Here the CDR3 DNA reads TGTGCCAGCAGCCCGGGGGGAGGAGCGAACACCGGGGAGCTGTTTTTT. Amino acids: CASSPGGGANTGELFF.